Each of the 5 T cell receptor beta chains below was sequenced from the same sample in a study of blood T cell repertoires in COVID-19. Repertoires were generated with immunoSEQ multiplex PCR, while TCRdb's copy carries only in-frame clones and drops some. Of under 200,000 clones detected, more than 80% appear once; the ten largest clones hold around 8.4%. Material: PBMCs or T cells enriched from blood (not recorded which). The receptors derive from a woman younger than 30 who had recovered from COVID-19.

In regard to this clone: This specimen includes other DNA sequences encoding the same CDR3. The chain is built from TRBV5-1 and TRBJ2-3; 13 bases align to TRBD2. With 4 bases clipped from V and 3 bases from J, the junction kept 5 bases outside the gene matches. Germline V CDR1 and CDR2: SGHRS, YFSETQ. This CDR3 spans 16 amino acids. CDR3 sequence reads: CASSLGLAGVTDTQYF. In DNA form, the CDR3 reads TGCGCCAGCAGCCTCGGACTAGCGGGGGTAACAGATACGCAGTATTTT.

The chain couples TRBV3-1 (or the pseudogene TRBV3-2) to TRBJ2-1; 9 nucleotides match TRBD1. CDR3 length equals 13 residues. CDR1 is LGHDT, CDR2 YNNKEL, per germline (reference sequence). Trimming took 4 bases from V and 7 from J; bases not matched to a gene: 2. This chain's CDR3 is CASSRDRVNEQFF. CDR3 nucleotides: TGTGCCAGCAGCCGGGACAGGGTGAATGAGCAGTTCTTC.

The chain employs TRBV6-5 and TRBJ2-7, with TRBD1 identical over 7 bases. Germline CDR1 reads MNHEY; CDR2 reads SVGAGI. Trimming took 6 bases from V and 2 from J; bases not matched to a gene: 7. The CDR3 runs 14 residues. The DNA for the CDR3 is TGTGCCAGCAGCACAGGGGCCCCCACCTACGAGCAGTACTTC. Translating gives CASSTGAPTYEQYF.

The CDR3 reads CATQTGGYNEQFF. CDR3 DNA: TGTGCCACCCAGACAGGGGGTTACAATGAGCAGTTCTTC. The rearrangement uses TRBV24-1 and TRBJ2-1; TRBD1 matches 9 bases. J was trimmed by 4 bases and V by 9 bases; bases with no gene match: 3. This CDR3 spans 13 amino acids. Germline V lookup: CDR1 KGHDR, CDR2 SFDVKD.

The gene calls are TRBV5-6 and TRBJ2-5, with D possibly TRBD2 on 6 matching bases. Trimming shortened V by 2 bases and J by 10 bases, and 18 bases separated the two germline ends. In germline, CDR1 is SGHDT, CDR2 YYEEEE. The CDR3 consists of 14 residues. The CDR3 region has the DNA TGTGCCAGCAGCTTAAAATCGACTAGAGGGAGCCAGTACTTC. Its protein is CASSLKSTRGSQYF.